These 19 T cell receptor beta chains came from one sample sequenced in a study of cytomegalovirus exposure and HLA in healthy donors. PCR was performed using 60 Vbeta and 13 Jbeta primers. Data came from immunoSEQ multiplex PCR; TCRdb stores just in-frame clones and leaves some out. The sample has about 40,000 clones, just over 85% seen once. Sequencing was done on a sample of PBMCs. The receptors here all came from a woman aged 35 to 49 in good health and CMV-seropositive.

V usage is TRBV5-6 and J usage is TRBJ2-2; D possibly corresponds to TRBD2 (5 bases). Deletions cut 4 bases from V and 8 bases from J, with 12 bases between. Germline V gene lookup returns CDR1 SGHDT and CDR2 YYEEEE. The CDR3 length is 13 residues. The CDR3 DNA reads as TGTGCCAGCAGCCGGGTCGGCGGGGGGGAGCTGTTTTTT. Translation: CASSRVGGGELFF.

The J gene is TRBJ2-3, the V gene TRBV25-1, with a tentative D call TRBD1 (5 bases). The CDR3 is 14 residues long. Germline-derived CDR1 and CDR2 are MGHDK and SYGVNS. V lost 1 base to trimming and J lost 6 bases, with 11 bases between them. The CDR3 region has the DNA TGTGCCAGCAGTGAATTAGGGGTTTTGGATACGCAGTATTTT. This sequence encodes CASSELGVLDTQYF.

V usage is TRBV6-5 and J usage is TRBJ2-7, with 10 bases identical to TRBD2. Germline CDR1 is MNHEY and CDR2 is SVGAGI. The CDR3 is 15 amino acids. V shed 0 bases and J 4 bases; nucleotides not matched to a gene: 3. This CDR3 reads CASSYSASGGYEQYF. The CDR3 DNA reads as TGTGCCAGCAGTTACTCGGCTAGCGGGGGATACGAGCAGTACTTC.

The V and J genes are TRBV9 and TRBJ2-7; D is undetermined. V lost 0 bases and J 0 bases, leaving 13 bases between the germline ends. In germline, CDR1 is SGDLS, CDR2 YYNGEE. This CDR3 contains 16 residues. Here the CDR3 DNA reads TGTGCCAGCAGCGTAGCTGAGAGGAGCCCCTCCTACGAGCAGTACTTC. It encodes CASSVAERSPSYEQYF. The full variable domain, in which reference TRBV9 and TRBJ2-7 provide the parts outside the CDR3, is DSGVTQTPKHLITATGQRVTLRCSPRSGDLSVYWYQQSLDQGLQFLIQYYNGEERAKGNILERFSAQQFPDLHSELNLSSLELGDSALYFCASSVAERSPSYEQYFGPGTRLTVT.

CDR3 amino acids: CACRQGSNQPQHF. The CDR3, as DNA: TGTGCCTGTCGACAGGGCAGCAATCAGCCCCAGCATTTT. The J gene is TRBJ1-5, the V gene TRBV30; 7 bases agree with TRBD1. The CDR3 loop spans 13 amino acids. Germline V gene sequence: CDR1 GTSNPN, CDR2 SVGIG (reference sequence). J was trimmed by 1 base and V by 6 bases; bases with no gene match: 3.

J is TRBJ2-1 and V is TRBV18; 9 nucleotides line up with TRBD1. CDR3 length equals 16 residues. CDR1 and CDR2 from the germline V gene are KGHSH and LQKENI. With 0 bases clipped from V and 2 bases from J, the junction kept 2 bases outside the gene matches. CDR3 loop: CASSPPGQGTYNEQFF. The CDR3 DNA sequence: TGTGCCAGCTCACCACCTGGACAGGGGACCTACAATGAGCAGTTCTTC.

This chain connects TRBV15 to TRBJ1-1, with 7 bases aligning to TRBD1. CDR1 is LNHNV and CDR2 is YYDKDF in the germline V gene (reference sequence). V lost 0 bases, J lost 8 bases, and 3 bases stayed unmatched. The CDR3 spans 13 residues. The CDR3 coding sequence is TGTGCCACCAGCAGAGACCAGGGGGGAGAAGCTTTCTTT. Its translation: CATSRDQGGEAFF.

J is TRBJ1-2 and V is TRBV6-5; no definite D call. This CDR3 region has 15 residues. Germline-derived CDR1 and CDR2 are MNHEY and SVGAGI. With 8 bases removed from V and 0 bases from J, the gap between germline ends came to 16 bases. The CDR3 coding sequence is TGTGCCAGCTCGCCGCTGCGGGATACTAACTATGGCTACACCTTC. Its protein product is CASSPLRDTNYGYTF.

The chain is built from TRBV6-1 and TRBJ2-1; weak D call: TRBD1 (5 bases). The V end lost 0 bases, the J end lost 8 bases, and 14 bases lay between the germline ends. Per the germline V gene, CDR1 is MNHNS and CDR2 is SASEGT. This CDR3 region has 15 residues. CDR3 nucleotides: TGTGCCAGCAGTGAAGCCTCGGGCAGGGCACATGAGCAGTTCTTC. As protein: CASSEASGRAHEQFF.

This chain uses TRBV11-2 with TRBJ2-1; no clear D. This CDR3 region has 12 residues. Germline assignment: CDR1 SGHAT and CDR2 FQNNGV. Trimming left V 1 base short and J 6 bases short, with 4 bases between. The CDR3 region is CASSLGLNEQFF. As DNA, the CDR3 is TGTGCCAGCAGCTTAGGTCTCAATGAGCAGTTCTTC. Combining the CDR3 with reference TRBV11-2 and TRBJ2-1 gives the whole variable domain EAGVAQSPRYKIIEKRQSVAFWCNPISGHATLYWYQQILGQGPKLLIQFQNNGVVDDSQLPKDRFSAERLKGVDSTLKIQPAKLEDSAVYLCASSLGLNEQFFGPGTRLTVL.

This clone was seen just once. The chain combines TRBV10-2 with TRBJ1-5; unclear D gene. Germline CDR1 reads WSHSY; CDR2 reads SAAADI. V lost 0 bases and J 3 bases, leaving 15 bases between the germline ends. This CDR3 spans 17 amino acids. CDR3 bases: TGCGCCAGCAGTGAGTCGATGTTCGCGGGGTCCAATCAGCCCCAGCATTTT. This codes for CASSESMFAGSNQPQHF.

The V call is TRBV29-1, the J call TRBJ1-1; D is undetermined. Germline CDR1 SQVTM, CDR2 ANQGSEA. This CDR3 spans 11 amino acids. Trimming removed 4 bases from V and 11 bases from J, with 14 bases in between. CDR3 nucleotide sequence: TGCAGCGTTGTATCGGTCCGAGGGGCTTTCTTT. This sequence encodes CSVVSVRGAFF.

The rearrangement joins TRBV10-2 to TRBJ1-3, with D unclear. Trimming pared 3 bases from V and 0 bases from J, leaving 6 bases between. The CDR3 length is 14 residues. Germline CDR1 WSHSY, CDR2 SAAADI. The CDR3 spells CASSDLASGNTIYF. DNA of the CDR3: TGCGCCAGCAGTGACTTGGCCTCTGGAAACACCATATATTTT.

Only a few counts were recorded for this clone. V gene TRBV4-1 combines with J gene TRBJ1-4; D ambiguous. The CDR3 consists of 13 residues. Germline-derived CDR1 and CDR2 are MGHRA and YSYEKL. Trimming cost V 1 base and J 5 bases, with 5 bases left between them. The DNA for the CDR3 is TGCGCCAGCAGCCAAGGGAGGAATGAAAAACTGTTTTTT. Translated: CASSQGRNEKLFF.

The gene calls are TRBV21-1 and TRBJ2-2; the table's D gene call, TRBD1, was not cross checked with the DNA. TRBV21-1 is a pseudogene segment. The CDR3 extends over 14 amino acids. DNA of the CDR3: TGTGCCAGCAGCAGGTCAGTCTACACCGGGGAGCTGTTTTTT. It specifies CASSRSVYTGELFF.

This CDR3 reads CASSERDRRSTNEKLFF. As DNA, the CDR3 is TGTGCCAGCAGCGAGAGGGACAGACGCTCAACTAATGAAAAACTGTTTTTT. The chain employs TRBV9 and TRBJ1-4; 7 bases match TRBD1. The CDR3 runs to 17 residues. V shed 3 bases, J shed 0 bases, and the junction held 8 bases outside the gene matches. Germline CDR1 and CDR2: SGDLS and YYNGEE.

J is TRBJ2-5 and V is TRBV7-2, with a possible D match to TRBD1 (6 bases). This CDR3 contains 19 residues. The V end was cut by 0 bases, the J end by 3 bases, with 23 bases between. CDR1 and CDR2 (germline): SGHTA, FQGNSA. DNA of the CDR3: TGTGCCAGCAGCTTAGCGATGGGGGCATTCCCATCTTTAAAAGAGACCCAGTACTTC. Translating it yields CASSLAMGAFPSLKETQYF.

The V gene is TRBV19, the J gene TRBJ2-3; 7 bases map to TRBD1. CDR1 and CDR2 from the germline V gene are LNHDA and SQIVND (reference sequence). With 8 bases clipped from V and 0 bases from J, the junction kept 5 bases outside the gene matches. There are 14 residues in the CDR3. In DNA, the CDR3 is TGTGCCAGTTTGGGACAGTACAGCACAGATACGCAGTATTTT. Protein sequence: CASLGQYSTDTQYF. Full variable domain (remainder filled in from reference TRBV19 and TRBJ2-3): DGGITQSPKYLFRKEGQNVTLSCEQNLNHDAMYWYRQDPGQGLRLIYYSQIVNDFQKGDIAEGYSVSREKKESFPLTVTSAQKNPTAFYLCASLGQYSTDTQYFGPGTRLTVL.

The chain employs TRBV7-9 and TRBJ1-1; perhaps TRBD1 as D (5 bases). Trimming left V 5 bases short and J 7 bases short, with 20 bases between. Germline CDR1 SEHNR, CDR2 FQNEAQ (reference sequence). The CDR3 spans 15 residues. Here the CDR3 DNA reads TGTGCCAGCAGCCAACGCCCCCCGGGGGTAAATGAAGCTTTCTTT. It specifies CASSQRPPGVNEAFF.